This T cell receptor beta chain was sequenced during a study of blood T cell repertoires in COVID-19 (dated by TCRdb to the early 2020s). About the study as a whole: The collaborator samples originated in the United States, Italy and Spain and spanned the acute and convalescent phases of COVID-19. The material from the prospective study consisted of cDNA or gDNA derived from T cells, B-cell-depleted T cells, or PBMCs. Subjects who had been exposed to COVID-19, were actively infected with it, or had recovered from it provided the deeply sampled blood TCRbeta repertoires that made up the dataset. The repertoires were released in a freely available public database meant as a resource for research on the immune response to SARS-CoV-2. The samples were drawn from the first 160 participants of the ongoing ImmuneRACE study and from 950 to 1,500 subjects provided by 6 global collaborators. The sample metadata nearly always contained a de-identified subject ID, COVID-19 status, age in years and sex. Where available, HLA class I and class II types were taken from metadata supplied by the sample provider and were not determined by assay-based typing.

The immunoSEQ Assay, a bias-controlled multiplex PCR, was used to amplify TCRbeta CDR3 regions from genomic DNA. Per the original workflow: The number of nucleated cells in each sample was estimated from the amplification of reference gene primers within the assay. Sequence reads were collapsed and filtered to measure the absolute abundance of every unique TCRbeta CDR3 rearrangement. For each sample, productive Simpson clonality was calculated by taking the square root of Simpson's diversity index across productive rearrangements. As stored in TCRdb, this immuneACCESS dataset retains in-frame rearrangements with V and J assigned. A fraction of the clones does not appear; measured against another copy, unresolved V genes explain less than half of the discrepancy, and the remainder lacks a known reason. The V and J calls and clone size were taken over from that table, and D and trimming were inferred from the DNA. This sample is represented by 300,000 to 400,000 clones; around 86% of them were singletons. Jointly, the top ten make up 1% of the sample.

Comments on this clone: The clone's antigen remains unknown. Per-base quality was not reported, and no clone a single base away is much larger than it.

The collaborating institutions used their own protocols to collect whole blood in K2EDTA tubes. For TCRbeta analysis, collaborator samples were shipped as frozen whole blood, as isolated PBMCs, or as DNA extracted from either sample type. Overall study outcomes, separate from this receptor: How much clinical and demographic metadata was included differed by source and by participant, and the metadata was provided uncurated.

CDR1 and CDR2 are drawn from the germline V gene: SGHTA, FQGNSA. The V end loses 4 bases and the J end loses 1 base, and a stretch of 7 bases separates them. The CDR3, cysteine through phenylalanine, is 13 amino acids long. Only CDR3 DNA remains: 39 bases, in frame from the first base. The chain was built from TRBV7-2 and TRBJ1-1; the D gene assignment is ambiguous. The sample consisted of peripheral blood. This TCR derives from a man aged 45-65 years with active or convalescent COVID-19. This receptor carries the CDR3 CASSSRANTEAFF. Read as DNA, the sequence is TGTGCCAGCAGCTCCCGAGCGAACACTGAAGCTTTCTTT.